A single sample is the source of the 13 T cell receptor beta chains below, sequenced in a study of low-dose radiotherapy and immunotherapy resistance in tumors. TRAV and TRBV primers primed cDNA for both TCRalpha and TCRbeta. TCR amplification involved 20 to 25 PCR cycles with a constant-region primer and V-primer adapter. TCRdb re-called the reads with MiXCR, one entry per CDR3 protein. Of about 30,000 distinct CDR3 sequences listed, under 55% were seen once; the top ten hold 4.5% to 6.5%. Time point indicated: after trial treatment. The treatment denotes: LDRT plus nivolumab, ipilimumab, low-dose cyclophosphamide and aspirin (RACIN trial). The sample was PBMCs, taken after low-dose radiotherapy plus immunotherapy. The receptors were gathered from a male donor with gallbladder cancer.

This sequence joins TRBV20-1 and TRBJ2-7; TRBD2 might be the D (8 bases). This CDR3 region has 15 residues. With 4 bases removed from V and 0 bases from J, the gap between germline ends came to 16 bases. Germline V lookup: CDR1 DFQATT, CDR2 SNEGSKA (reference sequence). DNA for the CDR3: TGCAGTGCTACCCGGGGGGGGACAGTCTCCTACGAGCAGTACTTC. It codes for CSATRGGTVSYEQYF.

This chain links TRBV9 with TRBJ1-2; possibly TRBD1 for D (5 bases). CDR1 and CDR2 from the germline V gene are SGDLS and YYNGEE. Trimming pared 0 bases from V and 4 bases from J, leaving 10 bases between. The CDR3 runs to 14 residues. The CDR3 DNA is TGTGCCAGCAGCGTAGCAGGGCAAGCCTATGGCTACACCTTC. Translation: CASSVAGQAYGYTF.

This clonotype appeared many times. At one of its ends the junction is not consistent with the germline gene, which may arise from a read error. V usage is TRBV12-3 or TRBV12-4 and J usage is TRBJ2-5; 8 bases match TRBD2. The CDR3 loop spans 13 amino acids. The CDR3 DNA follows: TGTGCCAGCAGTCTAGCGGGTGGGAAGACCCAGTACTTC. Protein product: CASSLAGGKTQYF.

The rearrangement links TRBV10-3 to TRBJ2-5; a weak D match, TRBD2 (5 bases). The V gene's germline CDR1 is ENHRY and CDR2 SYGVKD. CDR3 length: 16 amino acids. V dropped 10 bases and J dropped 5 bases, with 26 bases sitting between them. The DNA for the CDR3 is TGTGCCAGTTCGAGATCCCGGGCGGGTCTTCGGGAGACCCAGTACTTC. Its protein is CASSRSRAGLRETQYF.

With respect to this clonotype: It differs at one base from a far larger clone, so likely a read error. This rearrangement joins TRBV4-2 to TRBJ2-7; weak D call: TRBD1 (5 bases). The J call is uncertain, as TRBJ2-3 better fits the DNA end. The germline V gene encodes CDR1 LGHNA and CDR2 YNFKEQ. The CDR3 sequence is 14 residues long. CDR3 in DNA: TGTGCCGGCAGCCTCTCAGGGTCCCCAGATACGCAGTATTTT. Translated, it gives CAGSLSGSPDTQYF.

This clonotype showed up just once. The chain joins TRBV20-1 to TRBJ2-5, with a tentative D call TRBD1 (5 bases). The CDR3 totals 13 residues. CDR1 and CDR2 from the germline V gene are DFQATT and SNEGSKA (reference sequence). V was cut by 6 bases and J by 1 base, with 12 bases left in between. For the CDR3, the DNA is TGCAGTGCGTACGATGACAGCCAAGAGACCCAGTACTTC. Its protein product is CSAYDDSQETQYF.

This clonotype was counted ten times or more. This chain links TRBV3-1 with TRBJ2-1; D might be TRBD1 (5 bases). The CDR3 runs 16 residues. Looked up from germline, CDR1 is LGHDT and CDR2 is YNNKEL (reference sequence). V lost 1 base and J lost 1, with 11 bases in between. The CDR3: CASSQGGSGSYNEQFF. CDR3 nucleotide sequence: TGTGCCAGCAGCCAAGGGGGTTCAGGGTCCTACAATGAGCAGTTCTTC.

The rearrangement joins TRBV28 to TRBJ1-1, with 7 bases matching TRBD1. The junction had 5 bases not matched to a gene; V was cut back by 3 bases and J by 4 bases. CDR1 is MDHEN, CDR2 SYDVKM, per germline. The CDR3 consists of 14 residues. For the CDR3, the DNA is TGTGCCAGCAGTTTCGCACAGGGGAGCACTGAAGCTTTCTTT. It codes for CASSFAQGSTEAFF.

V gene TRBV9 combines with J gene TRBJ2-3; D is unclear. The CDR3 contains 15 residues. Looked up from germline, CDR1 is SGDLS and CDR2 is YYNGEE. With 4 bases removed from V and 2 bases from J, the gap between germline ends came to 14 bases. CDR3 nucleotides: TGTGCCAGCAGCCCCAACAATTTGGACACAGATACGCAGTATTTT. It is translated as CASSPNNLDTDTQYF.

The chain is built from TRBV20-1 and TRBJ2-4; D not resolved. Germline-derived CDR1 and CDR2 are DFQATT and SNEGSKA (reference sequence). The CDR3 length is 12 residues. Trimming pared 3 bases from V and 8 bases from J, leaving 11 bases between. The CDR3 nucleotides are TGCAGTGCTAGCAAGGACCAGGACATTCAGTACTTC. It translates to CSASKDQDIQYF.

The rearrangement joins TRBV5-4 to TRBJ2-5; possibly TRBD1 for D (6 bases). The ends were cut back, 4 bases at V and 1 base at J, with 11 bases in the middle. The germline V gene encodes CDR1 SGHNT and CDR2 YYREEE (reference sequence). The CDR3 spans 14 residues. CDR3 nucleotide sequence: TGTGCCAGCAGCCTGTTGGGGGCCCAAGAGACCCAGTACTTC. This codes for CASSLLGAQETQYF.

Only a few counts were recorded for this clonotype. In DNA form, the CDR3 reads TGTGCCAGCAGTAAGGAGGGCCCCCACACCGGGGAGCTGTTTTTT. This codes for CASSKEGPHTGELFF. The chain employs TRBV2 and TRBJ2-2; TRBD2 might be the D (6 bases). Germline V gives CDR1 SNHLY, CDR2 FYNNEI. The CDR3 totals 15 residues. Trimming left V 5 bases short and J 3 bases short, with 13 bases between.

The gene calls are TRBV5-5 and TRBJ1-1; D is unresolved. The CDR3 totals 15 residues. In germline, CDR1 is SGHKS, CDR2 YYEKEE (reference sequence). Trimming removed 0 bases from V and 1 base from J, with 10 bases in between. The chain's CDR3 is CASSLGGSGNTEAFF. DNA of the CDR3: TGTGCCAGCAGCTTGGGGGGATCGGGGAACACTGAAGCTTTCTTT.